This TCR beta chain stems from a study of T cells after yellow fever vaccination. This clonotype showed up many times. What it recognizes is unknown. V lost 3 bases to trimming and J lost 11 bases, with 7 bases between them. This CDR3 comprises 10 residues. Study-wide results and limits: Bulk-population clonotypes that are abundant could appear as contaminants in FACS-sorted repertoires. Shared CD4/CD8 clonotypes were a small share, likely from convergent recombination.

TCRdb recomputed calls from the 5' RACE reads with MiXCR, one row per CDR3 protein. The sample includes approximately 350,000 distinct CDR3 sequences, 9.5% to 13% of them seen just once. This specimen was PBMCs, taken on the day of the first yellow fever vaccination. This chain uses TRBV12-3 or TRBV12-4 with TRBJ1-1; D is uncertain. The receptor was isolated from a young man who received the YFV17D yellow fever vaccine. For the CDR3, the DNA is TGTGCCAGCAGTTTGTCCTCGGCTTTCTTT. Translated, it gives CASSLSSAFF.